This TCR beta chain was recovered during a study of cytomegalovirus exposure and HLA in healthy donors. Study information: Of over 350 genotyped donors, roughly 81% grouped in the Caucasian-associated ancestry cluster. Points from the study as a whole: A classifier reportedly called cytomegalovirus status with high sensitivity and specificity. Sequences of the TCR beta chain were said to predict the HLA-A and HLA-B alleles of most subjects accurately. In a later analysis, productive TCRs from donors in an Asian-associated ancestry cluster reportedly carried fewer N-insertions than the cohort mean.

13 Jbeta primers and 60 Vbeta primers were used for the PCR. TCRdb keeps only in-frame clones here, not all; method: immunoSEQ multiplex PCR. Of around 220,000 clones listed, nearly 80% are singletons. This clone was seen more than once but under ten times. Its antigen is as yet unknown. Other DNA sequences in this specimen translate into the identical CDR3. This TCR came from a man younger than 35 in good health and CMV-seronegative. Material: PBMCs.

The chain's CDR3 is CASSVATDTQYF. As DNA, the CDR3 is TGTGCCAGCAGCGTAGCTACAGATACGCAGTATTTT. The chain employs TRBV9 and TRBJ2-3; the D is unclear. Trimming shortened V by 0 bases and J by 3 bases, and 2 bases separated the two germline ends. CDR1 SGDLS and CDR2 YYNGEE come from the germline V gene. This CDR3 spans 12 amino acids.